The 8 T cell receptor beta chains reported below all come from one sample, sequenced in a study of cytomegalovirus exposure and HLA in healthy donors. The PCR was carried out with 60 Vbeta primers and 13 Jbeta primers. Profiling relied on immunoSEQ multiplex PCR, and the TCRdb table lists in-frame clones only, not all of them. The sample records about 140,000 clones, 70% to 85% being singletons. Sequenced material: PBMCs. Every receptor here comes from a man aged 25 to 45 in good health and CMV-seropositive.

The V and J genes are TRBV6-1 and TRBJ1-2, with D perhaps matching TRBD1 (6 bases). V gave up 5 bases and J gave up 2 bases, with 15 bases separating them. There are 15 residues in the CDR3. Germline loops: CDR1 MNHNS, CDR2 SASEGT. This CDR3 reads CASSHPGGSNYGYTF. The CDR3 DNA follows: TGTGCCAGCAGTCATCCGGGGGGCAGCAACTATGGCTACACCTTC.

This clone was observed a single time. DNA for the CDR3: TGTGCCAGCAGTTTGGGGGCGGGGGCGGATTTCAATGAGCAGTTCTTC. Protein sequence: CASSLGAGADFNEQFF. The V and J genes are TRBV28 and TRBJ2-1; D possibly corresponds to TRBD2 (7 bases). This CDR3 spans 16 amino acids. Trimming removed 3 bases from V and 6 bases from J, with 18 bases in between. Germline CDR1 MDHEN, CDR2 SYDVKM.

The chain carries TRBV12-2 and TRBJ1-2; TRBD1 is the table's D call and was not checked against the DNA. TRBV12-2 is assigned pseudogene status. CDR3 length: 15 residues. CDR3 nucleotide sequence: TGTGCAAGTCGCTTTTCGAGGACAGGGGGCCATGGCTACACCTTC. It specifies CASRFSRTGGHGYTF.

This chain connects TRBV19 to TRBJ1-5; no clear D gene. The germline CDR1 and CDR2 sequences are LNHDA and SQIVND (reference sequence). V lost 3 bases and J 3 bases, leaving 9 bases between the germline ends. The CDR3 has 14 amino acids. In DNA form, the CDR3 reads TGTGCCAGTAGTATGATACAGCCCAATCAGCCCCAGCATTTT. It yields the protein CASSMIQPNQPQHF.

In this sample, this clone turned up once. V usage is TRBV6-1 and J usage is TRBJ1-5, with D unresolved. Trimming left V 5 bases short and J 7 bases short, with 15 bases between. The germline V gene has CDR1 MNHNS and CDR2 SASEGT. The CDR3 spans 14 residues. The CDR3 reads CASSPPNTNQPQHF. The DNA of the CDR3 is TGTGCCAGCAGTCCACCTAATACCAACCAGCCCCAGCATTTT.

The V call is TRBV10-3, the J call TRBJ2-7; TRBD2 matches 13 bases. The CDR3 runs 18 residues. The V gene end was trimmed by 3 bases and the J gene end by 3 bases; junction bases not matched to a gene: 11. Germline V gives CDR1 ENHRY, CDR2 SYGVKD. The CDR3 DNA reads TGTGCCATCAGTGAACCGGGACTAGCGGGGAGAGGCTACTACGAGCAGTACTTC. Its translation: CAISEPGLAGRGYYEQYF.

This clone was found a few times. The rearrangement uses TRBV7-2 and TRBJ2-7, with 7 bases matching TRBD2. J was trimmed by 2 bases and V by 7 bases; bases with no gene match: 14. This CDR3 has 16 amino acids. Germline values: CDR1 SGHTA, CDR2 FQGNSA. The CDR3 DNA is TGTGCCAGCACTCAAGGACTAGAAGAAATTGCCTACGAGCAGTACTTC. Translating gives CASTQGLEEIAYEQYF.

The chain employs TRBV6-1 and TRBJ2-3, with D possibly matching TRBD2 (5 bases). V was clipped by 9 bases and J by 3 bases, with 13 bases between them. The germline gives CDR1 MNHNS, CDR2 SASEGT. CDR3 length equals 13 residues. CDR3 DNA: TGTGCCAGTGATGAGGGTTCTACAGATACGCAGTATTTT. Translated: CASDEGSTDTQYF.